One sample yielded the 29 T cell receptor beta chains listed below, sequenced in a study of T-cell reconstitution after alpha-beta-depleted transplantation in children (dated by TCRdb to about 2016). Library method: PCR. The listed sequencing device is Illumina HiSeq 2500. TCR libraries were prepared with molecular barcoding, using unique molecular identifiers to normalize TCRbeta repertoire quantification. Through fastp at Q25 and MiXCR, TCRdb rebuilt clones from the public reads, retaining in-frame beta chains. All rows with the same CDR3 protein become a single entry with the most common DNA and genes. Recorded for this sample are approximately 590,000 distinct CDR3 sequences; over 9.5% of them occurred a single time. The ten largest make up roughly 4% of the sample. The input for sequencing was PBMCs from the stem cell graft donor, taken from the stem cell graft. Source of these receptors: a human donor who donated a stem cell graft to a child with acute myeloid leukemia.

The rearrangement links TRBV10-3 to TRBJ2-5; no reliable D call. V lost 6 bases to trimming and J lost 5 bases, with 10 bases between them. This CDR3 is 12 amino acids long. Looked up from germline, CDR1 is ENHRY and CDR2 is SYGVKD. The CDR3 protein is CAISRGFETQYF. The CDR3 DNA reads TGTGCCATCAGCCGTGGGTTTGAGACCCAGTACTTC.

The chain employs TRBV7-9 and TRBJ1-4; a weak D match, TRBD1 (5 bases). Germline CDR1 is SEHNR and CDR2 is FQNEAQ (reference sequence). Between the trimmed V and J ends, which lost 5 bases and 7 bases, there was a span of 14 bases. The CDR3 covers 14 residues. The CDR3 loop reads CASSPSGRVEKLFF. The CDR3 nucleotides read TGTGCCAGCAGCCCATCAGGGAGGGTTGAAAAACTGTTTTTT.

This chain links TRBV6-1 with TRBJ2-1; 10 nucleotides agree with TRBD2. Germline V gene sequence: CDR1 MNHNS, CDR2 SASEGT. The trim removed 6 bases at V and 2 bases at J, leaving 4 bases unmatched. The CDR3 is 15 residues long. The CDR3 loop reads CASSQGTSAYNEQFF. DNA of the CDR3: TGTGCCAGCAGCCAGGGGACTAGCGCCTACAATGAGCAGTTCTTC.

This clonotype was seen repeatedly, ten times or more. The chain couples TRBV14 to TRBJ2-1; D is uncertain. From germline, CDR1 is SGHDN and CDR2 FVKESK. V was shortened by 4 bases and J by 2 bases, with 12 bases between the two germline ends. This CDR3 has 15 amino acids. For the CDR3, the DNA is TGTGCCAGCAGCCTCCTAGGACCAACCTACAATGAGCAGTTCTTC. Translating gives CASSLLGPTYNEQFF.

In this sample, this clonotype turned up a few times. The V and J genes are TRBV12-3 or TRBV12-4 and TRBJ2-6; D is unclear. V lost 1 base to trimming and J lost 0 bases, with 10 bases between them. The CDR3 length is 17 residues. The CDR3 region is CASSLVMSSSGANVLTF. The CDR3 coding sequence is TGTGCCAGCAGTTTAGTGATGTCGAGCTCTGGGGCCAACGTCCTGACTTTC.

In this sample, this clonotype turned up many times. The V and J genes are TRBV29-1 and TRBJ2-1; 11 nucleotides line up with TRBD2. Per germline, CDR1 SQVTM and CDR2 ANQGSEA. V trimming: 7 bases; J trimming: 4 bases; junction bases outside the gene matches: 6. The CDR3 spans 14 residues. In nucleotides, the CDR3 is TGCAGCGGGGTACGACTAGCGGGATACAATGAGCAGTTCTTC. This sequence encodes CSGVRLAGYNEQFF.

This clonotype was seen many times. This chain uses TRBV7-8 with TRBJ2-3; TRBD2 matches 9 bases. Germline-derived CDR1 and CDR2 are SGHVS and FQNEAQ. The CDR3 runs to 18 residues. Trimming removed 0 bases from V and 6 bases from J; junction bases left unmatched: 13. Here the CDR3 DNA reads TGTGCCAGCAGCTTAGCGCGTAGGAGCGGGAGGCGGGGTGATACGCAGTATTTT. This codes for CASSLARRSGRRGDTQYF.

This clonotype was counted only a few times. The chain joins TRBV30 to TRBJ2-7, with unresolved D. Germline lookup yields CDR1 GTSNPN and CDR2 SVGIG (reference sequence). The CDR3 has 13 residues. V lost 2 bases, J lost 2 bases, and 10 bases lay in between. The CDR3 region has the DNA TGTGCCTGGAGTTTAGAAACCACCTACGAGCAGTACTTC. As protein: CAWSLETTYEQYF.

The gene calls are TRBV29-1 and TRBJ2-7; 9 nucleotides align to TRBD1. The CDR3 consists of 14 residues. With 4 bases clipped from V and 2 bases from J, the junction kept 6 bases outside the gene matches. Germline CDR1 is SQVTM and CDR2 is ANQGSEA. The CDR3 nucleotides read TGCAGCGTTGTTCCCGGGACAGGGCCCTACGAGCAGTACTTC. This translates into CSVVPGTGPYEQYF.

This clonotype was seen repeatedly, ten times or more. The chain carries TRBV15 and TRBJ2-1, with 10 bases lining up with TRBD2. This CDR3 contains 16 residues. V lost 0 bases and J lost 7; bases outside the gene matches: 6. Germline CDR1 LNHNV, CDR2 YYDKDF (reference sequence). The DNA of the CDR3 is TGTGCCACCAGCAGAGATTACAGCGGGAGGGAGAATGAGCAGTTCTTC. Protein: CATSRDYSGRENEQFF.

This clonotype was seen more than once but under ten times. The chain recombines TRBV20-1 with TRBJ2-3; D perhaps matches TRBD2 (6 bases). CDR3 length equals 13 residues. Germline V CDR1 and CDR2: DFQATT, SNEGSKA (reference sequence). V shed 2 bases and J shed 4 bases, with 10 bases lying between them. The DNA of the CDR3 is TGCAGTGCTAGAACCCCGGGGGCAGATACGCAGTATTTT. Amino acid sequence: CSARTPGADTQYF.

The chain uses TRBV7-2 and TRBJ2-1; weak D call: TRBD2 (5 bases). This CDR3 comprises 15 residues. The V end lost 0 bases, the J end lost 1 base, and 7 bases lay between the germline ends. Germline V gene data show CDR1 as SGHTA and CDR2 as FQGNSA. In DNA, the CDR3 is TGTGCCAGCAGCTTAGCAGCGGATTCCTACAATGAGCAGTTCTTC. This gives the protein CASSLAADSYNEQFF.

The V and J genes are TRBV28 and TRBJ1-5, with no clear D. The CDR3 is 15 residues long. Per germline, CDR1 MDHEN and CDR2 SYDVKM. With 2 bases removed from V and 7 bases from J, the gap between germline ends came to 15 bases. The CDR3 DNA sequence: TGTGCCAGCAGTTTAACCGCGGGTAGCGGGCAGCCCCAGCATTTT. This encodes CASSLTAGSGQPQHF.

This clonotype was seen ten or more times. The chain joins TRBV5-1 to TRBJ2-1; the D gene is possibly TRBD2 (6 bases). Trimming left V 4 bases short and J 2 bases short, with 13 bases between. The germline V gene encodes CDR1 SGHRS and CDR2 YFSETQ. The CDR3 is made up of 15 amino acids. CDR3 bases: TGCGCCAGCAGCGACGGGACTCACACCTACAATGAGCAGTTCTTC. Protein: CASSDGTHTYNEQFF.

The chain carries TRBV15 and TRBJ2-5; 11 bases line up with TRBD1. The V and J ends lost 4 bases and 6 bases, in that order; junction bases with no gene match: 28. Per germline, CDR1 LNHNV and CDR2 YYDKDF (reference sequence). The CDR3 is made up of 22 amino acids. The CDR3 reads CATSMLRTGGDGAGGMRKTQYF. DNA of the CDR3: TGTGCCACCAGCATGCTCAGGACAGGGGGCGATGGTGCGGGAGGGATGAGGAAGACCCAGTACTTC.

For this clonotype: This is likely a read error, given that the CDR3 carries no conserved phenylalanine or tryptophan at its end. The chain joins TRBV20-1 to TRBJ2-1; TRBD2 matches 8 bases. V lost 0 bases and J lost 5; bases outside the gene matches: 9. The CDR3 has 16 amino acids. Germline loops: CDR1 DFQATT, CDR2 SNEGSKA (reference sequence). Here the CDR3 DNA reads TGCAGTGCTAGAGATCCGGGCGGGAGGTTCGACAATGAGCAGTTCTTG. Translated: CSARDPGGRFDNEQFL.

The chain carries TRBV10-3 and TRBJ2-1; possible D gene TRBD1, 5 bases. V gave up 3 bases and J gave up 1 base, with 13 bases separating them. The CDR3 totals 16 residues. Germline CDR1 reads ENHRY; CDR2 reads SYGVKD. The CDR3 region has the DNA TGTGCCATCAGTGACCCAGGGATTGGGTCCTACAATGAGCAGTTCTTC. As protein: CAISDPGIGSYNEQFF.

V is TRBV29-1 and J is TRBJ2-7; no reliable D call. The CDR3 is 13 residues long. V dropped 7 bases and J dropped 2 bases, with 15 bases sitting between them. CDR1 and CDR2 from the germline V gene are SQVTM and ANQGSEA. CDR3 nucleotides: TGCAGCGCCCCGTTACCTCCCACCTACGAGCAGTACTTC. Protein sequence: CSAPLPPTYEQYF.

This clonotype occurred many times. The chain is built from TRBV6-4 and TRBJ2-1; 14 nucleotides line up with TRBD2. The germline gives CDR1 MRHNA, CDR2 SNTAGT. The CDR3 covers 15 residues. J lost 8 bases, V lost 4 bases, and 4 bases had no gene match. The CDR3 sequence is CASSGLAGGLHEQFF. The CDR3 nucleotides are TGTGCCAGCAGTGGACTAGCGGGAGGGCTACATGAGCAGTTCTTC.

This clonotype has a count of ten or more. This chain links TRBV4-2 with TRBJ2-7; D not certain. The CDR3 consists of 15 residues. V gave up 1 base and J gave up 1 base, with 11 bases separating them. Germline loops: CDR1 LGHNA, CDR2 YNFKEQ. CDR3 nucleotides: TGTGCCAGCAGCCAAGGGGCCCTAATGTCCTACGAGCAGTACTTC. It specifies CASSQGALMSYEQYF.

The sample holds many counts of this clonotype. V is TRBV5-1 and J is TRBJ2-7; possibly TRBD2 for D (6 bases). CDR3 length: 16 amino acids. Germline V CDR1 and CDR2: SGHRS, YFSETQ. Trimming removed 0 bases from V and 6 bases from J, with 19 bases in between. CDR3 sequence reads: CASSLDGRSPAVEQYF. CDR3 DNA sequence: TGCGCCAGCAGCTTGGACGGGAGATCTCCAGCCGTCGAGCAGTACTTC.

The chain recombines TRBV20-1 with TRBJ2-3; maybe TRBD1 (6 bases). The germline V gene has CDR1 DFQATT and CDR2 SNEGSKA (reference sequence). The CDR3 runs to 14 residues. Trimming removed 6 bases from V and 2 bases from J, with 15 bases in between. The CDR3 is CSATLDRNTDTQYF. CDR3 DNA sequence: TGCAGTGCCACGTTAGACAGGAACACAGATACGCAGTATTTT.

In its sample, this clonotype was seen a few times. The rearrangement joins TRBV29-1 to TRBJ2-7; no firm D call. V was pared by 3 bases and J by 3 bases, with 6 bases between. Looked up from germline, CDR1 is SQVTM and CDR2 is ANQGSEA. The CDR3 contains 11 residues. The CDR3 DNA sequence: TGCAGCGTTGATACGGGCTACGAGCAGTACTTC. Translated, it gives CSVDTGYEQYF.

In its sample, this clonotype was seen many times. One junction end does not reproduce the germline sequence, and a read error may be involved. This chain joins TRBV4-3 and TRBJ2-1; TRBD2 matches at 8 bases. The CDR3 totals 14 residues. Germline loops: CDR1 LGHNA, CDR2 YSLEER. CDR3 sequence (DNA): TGCGCCAGCAGCCCCGGGACTAGATACATTGAGCAGTTCTTC. Protein: CASSPGTRYIEQFF.

This clonotype occurred many times. The rearrangement uses TRBV10-3 and TRBJ1-2; possible D gene TRBD1, 6 bases. The germline V and J ends were trimmed by 2 bases and 4 bases, with 17 bases remaining between them. CDR1 ENHRY and CDR2 SYGVKD come from the germline V gene. The CDR3 has 16 residues. The CDR3, as DNA: TGTGCCATCAGTGAGGCAAGAACAGGGTTTCTCTATGGCTACACCTTC. Residues: CAISEARTGFLYGYTF.

Here the CDR3 reads CSVEDGQGFTGELFF. In nucleotides, the CDR3 is TGCAGCGTTGAAGATGGGCAGGGGTTCACCGGGGAGCTGTTTTTT. The gene calls are TRBV29-1 and TRBJ2-2, with a tentative D call TRBD1 (6 bases). This CDR3 has 15 amino acids. Germline lookup yields CDR1 SQVTM and CDR2 ANQGSEA. V dropped 0 bases and J dropped 4 bases, with 12 bases sitting between them.

This clonotype was detected ten times or more. The chain has TRBV12-3 or TRBV12-4 and TRBJ2-7; no firm D call. With 2 bases removed from V and 2 bases from J, the gap between germline ends came to 7 bases. The CDR3 has 13 amino acids. CDR3 DNA sequence: TGTGCCAGCAGTTTACGGGTGCCCTACGAGCAGTACTTC. As protein: CASSLRVPYEQYF.

This clonotype has a count of ten or more. This chain joins TRBV20-1 and TRBJ2-7; D is ambiguous. This CDR3 has 13 residues. The germline V and J ends were trimmed by 5 bases and 2 bases, with 13 bases remaining between them. Germline-derived CDR1 and CDR2 are DFQATT and SNEGSKA (reference sequence). The CDR3 loop is CSAFQRSTYEQYF. The CDR3 nucleotides read TGCAGTGCTTTTCAACGATCCACCTACGAGCAGTACTTC.

This clonotype was seen ten or more times. This chain joins TRBV7-9 and TRBJ2-5, with D tentatively TRBD1 (5 bases). V shed 5 bases and J shed 2 bases, with 15 bases lying between them. The CDR3 has 15 amino acids. Germline assignment: CDR1 SEHNR and CDR2 FQNEAQ (reference sequence). The CDR3 loop is CASSHLMGPQETQYF. In DNA, the CDR3 is TGTGCCAGCAGCCACCTAATGGGGCCTCAAGAGACCCAGTACTTC. The entire variable domain, with the rest obtained from reference TRBV7-9 and TRBJ2-5, is as follows: DTGVSQNPRHKITKRGQNVTFRCDPISEHNRLYWYRQTLGQGPEFLTYFQNEAQLEKSRLLSDRFSAERPKGSFSTLEIQRTEQGDSAMYLCASSHLMGPQETQYFGPGTRLLVL.